Presented here are 25 T cell receptor beta chains from one specimen sequenced in a study of cytomegalovirus exposure and HLA in healthy donors. The table came from immunoSEQ multiplex PCR; TCRdb's copy has only in-frame clones and leaves some out. The sample lists 200,000 to 250,000 clones, around nine tenths occurring once. Source material: PBMCs. Receptor source: a man aged 18-30 years in good health and CMV-seronegative.

This sequence joins TRBV29-1 and TRBJ1-5, with TRBD1 matching 7 bases. The trim removed 6 bases at V and 6 bases at J, leaving 8 bases unmatched. Germline V CDR1 and CDR2: SQVTM, ANQGSEA. The CDR3 is 13 residues long. The CDR3 loop is CSVQDRKGQPQHF. Here the CDR3 DNA reads TGCAGCGTCCAGGACAGGAAAGGTCAGCCCCAGCATTTT.

This clone occurred once. The chain uses TRBV12-5 and TRBJ2-1; D remains unclear. The CDR3 length is 12 residues. Germline lookup yields CDR1 LGHNT and CDR2 FRNRAP. V lost 8 bases to trimming and J lost 9 bases, with 14 bases between them. The CDR3, as DNA: TGTGCTAGTTGGGCACCCCAGGCTGAGCAGTTCTTC. Translating it yields CASWAPQAEQFF. Looking up the rest from reference TRBV12-5 and TRBJ2-1 gives the full variable domain: DARVTQTPRHKVTEMGQEVTMRCQPILGHNTVFWYRQTMMQGLELLAYFRNRAPLDDSGMPKDRFSAEMPDATLATLKIQPSEPRDSAVYFCASWAPQAEQFFGPGTRLTVL.

The CDR3 nucleotides are TGTGCTAGTGGCCTGACCGGGACAGCCAACTATGGCTACACCTTC. It is translated as CASGLTGTANYGYTF. The V call is TRBV12-5, the J call TRBJ1-2; TRBD1 matches at 7 bases. The CDR3 contains 15 residues. CDR1 and CDR2 (germline): LGHNT, FRNRAP. J lost 2 bases, V lost 6 bases, and 9 bases had no gene match. The full variable domain, its missing parts supplied by reference TRBV12-5 and TRBJ1-2, is DARVTQTPRHKVTEMGQEVTMRCQPILGHNTVFWYRQTMMQGLELLAYFRNRAPLDDSGMPKDRFSAEMPDATLATLKIQPSEPRDSAVYFCASGLTGTANYGYTFGSGTRLTVV.

This clone appeared a single time. The rearrangement uses TRBV11-3 and TRBJ1-1; D remains ambiguous. The CDR3 length is 13 residues. CDR1 and CDR2 from the germline V gene are SGHNT and YENEEA. V was pared by 0 bases and J by 4 bases, with 6 bases between. The CDR3 nucleotides are TGTGCCAGCAGCTTAGATTTCCTCACTGAAGCTTTCTTT. This sequence encodes CASSLDFLTEAFF.

The gene calls are TRBV7-2 and TRBJ1-2, with a possible D match to TRBD1 (5 bases). Trimming removed 5 bases at V and 5 bases at J, with 12 bases between. The length of the CDR3 is 13 residues. Germline CDR1 reads SGHTA; CDR2 reads FQGNSA. CDR3 sequence reads: CASSTDSYYGYTF. The CDR3, as DNA: TGTGCCAGCAGCACCGACAGCTATTATGGCTACACCTTC.

The V gene is TRBV25-1, the J gene TRBJ2-7; weak D call: TRBD2 (6 bases). The CDR3 is made up of 15 amino acids. Germline V CDR1 and CDR2: MGHDK, SYGVNS. V was clipped by 6 bases and J by 2 bases, with 17 bases between them. This CDR3 is CASSLSSGTPYEQYF. The DNA for the CDR3 is TGTGCCAGCAGCCTTTCTTCCGGGACTCCCTACGAGCAGTACTTC.

The rearrangement links TRBV27 to TRBJ1-5; D gene uncertain. Trimming removed 0 bases at V and 6 bases at J, with 6 bases between. This CDR3 is built from 13 residues. Germline loops: CDR1 MNHEY, CDR2 SMNVEV (reference sequence). The CDR3 DNA reads as TGTGCCAGCAGTTTATCTAGTCGTCAGCCCCAGCATTTT. Its translation is CASSLSSRQPQHF.

The rearrangement joins TRBV7-2 to TRBJ1-2, with 10 bases identical to TRBD1. Germline lookup yields CDR1 SGHTA and CDR2 FQGNSA. The CDR3 is 15 amino acids. Unmatched junction bases numbered 2, after V lost 0 bases and J lost 4 bases. DNA of the CDR3: TGTGCCAGCAGCTTAGCGGACAGGGGGGTCTATGGCTACACCTTC. As protein: CASSLADRGVYGYTF.

The chain combines TRBV28 with TRBJ1-5; perhaps TRBD1 as D (5 bases). Trimming pared 4 bases from V and 6 bases from J, leaving 7 bases between. The CDR3 spans 12 residues. Germline assignment: CDR1 MDHEN and CDR2 SYDVKM. The CDR3 DNA sequence: TGTGCCAGCAGTTATAGGGGTCAGCCCCAGCATTTT. This gives the protein CASSYRGQPQHF.

The chain combines TRBV7-9 with TRBJ2-7; 8 positions agree with TRBD1. In germline, CDR1 is SEHNR, CDR2 FQNEAQ (reference sequence). V lost 7 bases, J lost 5 bases, and 4 bases stayed unmatched. The CDR3 sequence is 12 residues long. The CDR3 is CASTRTGNEQYF. The DNA for the CDR3 is TGTGCCAGCACCCGGACAGGGAACGAGCAGTACTTC.

The rearrangement links TRBV10-3 to TRBJ2-2, with D hard to call. The germline V gene encodes CDR1 ENHRY and CDR2 SYGVKD. This CDR3 contains 11 residues. V shed 4 bases and J shed 5 bases, with 2 bases lying between them. CDR3: CAISVTGELFF. In DNA, the CDR3 is TGTGCCATCAGTGTAACCGGGGAGCTGTTTTTT.

V is TRBV6-6 and J is TRBJ1-6; TRBD1 aligns across 11 bases. The V and J ends lost 0 bases and 9 bases, in that order; junction bases with no gene match: 1. The germline V gene encodes CDR1 MNHNY and CDR2 SVGAGI (reference sequence). The CDR3 sequence is 15 residues long. CDR3 DNA sequence: TGTGCCAGCAGTTACTCGGGACAGGGGGGTTCACCCCTCCACTTT. Translated, it gives CASSYSGQGGSPLHF.

The V call is TRBV5-4, the J call TRBJ2-7; TRBD2 is a possible D gene (5 bases). The V end was cut by 1 base, the J end by 5 bases, with 10 bases between. Germline loops: CDR1 SGHNT, CDR2 YYREEE (reference sequence). CDR3 length: 13 residues. This CDR3 reads CASSLSGSNEQYF. DNA for the CDR3: TGTGCCAGCAGCTTGTCGGGGTCCAACGAGCAGTACTTC.

As DNA, the CDR3 is TGTGCCAGCAGTGACACAGGACAGGGAGGGAATGAGCAGTTCTTC. Protein: CASSDTGQGGNEQFF. The rearrangement uses TRBV6-4 and TRBJ2-1; D possibly corresponds to TRBD1 (8 bases). CDR3 length: 15 amino acids. V shed 2 bases and J shed 7 bases, with 15 bases lying between them. Germline V CDR1 and CDR2: MRHNA, SNTAGT.

The chain joins TRBV9 to TRBJ2-5; no reliable D call. Trimming took 1 base from V and 2 from J, leaving 9 bases between them. This CDR3 has 14 residues. Germline lookup yields CDR1 SGDLS and CDR2 YYNGEE. The CDR3 DNA is TGTGCCAGCAGCGTAACGAGACTGCAAGAGACCCAGTACTTC. Its protein is CASSVTRLQETQYF. The variable domain in full, completed from reference TRBV9 and TRBJ2-5, reads DSGVTQTPKHLITATGQRVTLRCSPRSGDLSVYWYQQSLDQGLQFLIQYYNGEERAKGNILERFSAQQFPDLHSELNLSSLELGDSALYFCASSVTRLQETQYFGPGTRLLVL.

This chain uses TRBV25-1 with TRBJ2-6; possible D gene TRBD1, 5 bases. V lost 4 bases, J lost 1 base, and 8 bases lay in between. The CDR3 contains 15 residues. The germline V gene has CDR1 MGHDK and CDR2 SYGVNS. CDR3 bases: TGTGCCAGCAGTGGGGCAGGGTCTGGGGCCAACGTCCTGACTTTC. This translates into CASSGAGSGANVLTF.

Comments on this clone: This sample also contains other DNA sequences that code for the same CDR3. The chain couples TRBV7-2 to TRBJ1-3; maybe TRBD1 (6 bases). The CDR3 spans 11 residues. In germline, CDR1 is SGHTA, CDR2 FQGNSA. Trimming shortened V by 5 bases and J by 7 bases, and 6 bases separated the two germline ends. The CDR3 DNA reads TGTGCCAGCAGCCAGGGGAACACCATATATTTT. This codes for CASSQGNTIYF.

This clone appeared a few times. This rearrangement joins TRBV5-1 to TRBJ1-2; D ambiguous. The V gene's germline CDR1 is SGHRS and CDR2 YFSETQ. This CDR3 contains 13 residues. V lost 2 bases and J 8 bases, leaving 13 bases between the germline ends. Written as DNA, the CDR3 is TGCGCCAGCAGCTTCAGCGGCCCTGAGGGCTACACCTTC. Its translation: CASSFSGPEGYTF. Full variable domain (outside the CDR3, taken from reference TRBV5-1 and TRBJ1-2): KAGVTQTPRYLIKTRGQQVTLSCSPISGHRSVSWYQQTPGQGLQFLFEYFSETQRNKGNFPGRFSGRQFSNSRSEMNVSTLELGDSALYLCASSFSGPEGYTFGSGTRLTVV.

The rearrangement uses TRBV10-3 and TRBJ2-2; D is unresolved. CDR3 length equals 12 residues. Germline V CDR1 and CDR2: ENHRY, SYGVKD. Trimming removed 3 bases from V and 6 bases from J, with 5 bases in between. DNA of the CDR3: TGTGCCATCAGTGACTCAGCCGGGGAGCTGTTTTTT. Encoded protein: CAISDSAGELFF.

CDR3 amino acids: CAWSASGGDTDTQYF. CDR3 nucleotides: TGTGCCTGGAGTGCTAGCGGGGGGGACACAGATACGCAGTATTTT. The rearrangement joins TRBV30 to TRBJ2-3; 12 nucleotides match TRBD2. J lost 2 bases, V lost 1 base, and 1 base had no gene match. The CDR3 totals 15 residues. The germline gives CDR1 GTSNPN, CDR2 SVGIG (reference sequence).

This rearrangement joins TRBV29-1 to TRBJ2-3; no clear D. Trimming stripped 4 bases from V and 2 bases from J, with 10 bases between. CDR1 and CDR2 (germline): SQVTM, ANQGSEA. There are 13 residues in the CDR3. As DNA, the CDR3 is TGCAGCGTTGGTCTAGGTGTCACAGATACGCAGTATTTT. Translation gives CSVGLGVTDTQYF.

V gene TRBV11-2 combines with J gene TRBJ1-4; TRBD1 aligns across 9 bases. CDR1 and CDR2 (germline): SGHAT, FQNNGV. The CDR3 has 19 amino acids. V shed 6 bases and J 1 base; nucleotides not matched to a gene: 15. CDR3 DNA: TGTGCCAGCAGATCCATACAGGGGGCGCGAAGTGGAACTAATGAAAAACTGTTTTTT. This codes for CASRSIQGARSGTNEKLFF.

The V call is TRBV7-2, the J call TRBJ2-7; D is undetermined. The CDR3 is made up of 12 amino acids. Germline CDR1 SGHTA, CDR2 FQGNSA. V gave up 2 bases and J gave up 5 bases, with 7 bases separating them. DNA for the CDR3: TGTGCCAGCAGCTTATTTCAGAACGAGCAGTACTTC. This gives the protein CASSLFQNEQYF.

This clone was counted a single time. This chain joins TRBV7-2 and TRBJ2-7; tentatively, D is TRBD2 (6 bases). Trimming cost V 3 bases and J 6 bases, with 24 bases left between them. From germline, CDR1 is SGHTA and CDR2 FQGNSA. The CDR3 is made up of 17 amino acids. CDR3 residues: CASSFYRGHNPRGEQYF. The CDR3 DNA reads as TGTGCCAGCAGCTTTTACCGAGGACACAATCCGCGGGGCGAGCAGTACTTC. Complete variable domain (other parts from reference TRBV7-2 and TRBJ2-7): GAGVSQSPSNKVTEKGKDVELRCDPISGHTALYWYRQSLGQGLEFLIYFQGNSAPDKSGLPSDRFSAERTGGSVSTLTIQRTQQEDSAVYLCASSFYRGHNPRGEQYFGPGTRLTVT.

This rearrangement joins TRBV13 to TRBJ1-2; D call uncertain. Germline V gene lookup returns CDR1 PRHDT and CDR2 FYEKMQ (reference sequence). V was pared by 5 bases and J by 4 bases, with 8 bases between. CDR3 size: 12 residues. The CDR3 protein is CASSDGGYGYTF. The CDR3 DNA follows: TGTGCCAGCAGCGACGGAGGCTATGGCTACACCTTC.